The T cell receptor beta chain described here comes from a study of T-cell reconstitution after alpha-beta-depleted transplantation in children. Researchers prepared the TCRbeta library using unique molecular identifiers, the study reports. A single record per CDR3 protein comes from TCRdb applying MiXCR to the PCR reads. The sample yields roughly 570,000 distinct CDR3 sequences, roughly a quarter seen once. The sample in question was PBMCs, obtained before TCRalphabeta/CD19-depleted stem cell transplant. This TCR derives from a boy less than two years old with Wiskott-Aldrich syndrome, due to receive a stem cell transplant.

The CDR3 region is CASSRGQGDNEQFF. CDR3 nucleotides: TGCGCCAGCAGTCGCGGACAGGGGGACAATGAGCAGTTCTTC. The chain couples TRBV4-1 to TRBJ2-1, with 10 nucleotides matching TRBD1. J lost 5 bases, V lost 6 bases, and 4 bases had no gene match. Germline values: CDR1 MGHRA, CDR2 YSYEKL. CDR3 size: 14 residues.